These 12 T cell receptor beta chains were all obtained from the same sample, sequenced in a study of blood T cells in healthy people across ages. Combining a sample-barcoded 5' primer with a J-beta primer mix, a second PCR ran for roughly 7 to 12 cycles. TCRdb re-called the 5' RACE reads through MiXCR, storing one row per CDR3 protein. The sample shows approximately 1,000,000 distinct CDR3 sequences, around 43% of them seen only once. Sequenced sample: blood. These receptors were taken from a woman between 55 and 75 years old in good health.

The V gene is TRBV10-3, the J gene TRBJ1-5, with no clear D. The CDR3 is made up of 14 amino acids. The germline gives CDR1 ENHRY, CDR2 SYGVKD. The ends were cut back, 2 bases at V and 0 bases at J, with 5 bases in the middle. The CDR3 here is CAISERDSNQPQHF. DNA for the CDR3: TGTGCCATCAGTGAGAGGGATAGCAATCAGCCCCAGCATTTT.

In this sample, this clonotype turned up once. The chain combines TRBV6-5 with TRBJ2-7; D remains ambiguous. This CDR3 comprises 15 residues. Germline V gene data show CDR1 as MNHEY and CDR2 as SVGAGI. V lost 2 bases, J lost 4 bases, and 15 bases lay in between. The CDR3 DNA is TGTGCCAGCAGTTACGGCAATCGTCCGAGTTACGAGCAGTACTTC. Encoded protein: CASSYGNRPSYEQYF.

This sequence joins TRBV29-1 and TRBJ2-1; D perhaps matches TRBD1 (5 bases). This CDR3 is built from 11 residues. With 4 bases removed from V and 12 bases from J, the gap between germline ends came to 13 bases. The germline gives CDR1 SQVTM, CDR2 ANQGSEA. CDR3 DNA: TGCAGCGTTGTAGTAGGGGCTGGGCAGTTCTTC. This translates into CSVVVGAGQFF.

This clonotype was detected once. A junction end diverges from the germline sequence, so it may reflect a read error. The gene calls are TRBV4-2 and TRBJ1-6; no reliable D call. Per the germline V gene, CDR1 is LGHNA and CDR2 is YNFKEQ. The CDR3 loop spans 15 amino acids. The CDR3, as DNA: TGTGCCAGCAGCCAAGATTATGGCAGGAATTCACCCATCCACTTT. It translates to CASSQDYGRNSPIHF.

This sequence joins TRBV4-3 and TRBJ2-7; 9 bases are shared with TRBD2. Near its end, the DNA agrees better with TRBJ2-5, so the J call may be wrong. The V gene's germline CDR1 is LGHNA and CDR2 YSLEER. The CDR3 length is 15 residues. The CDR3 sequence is CASSPLAGFQETQYF. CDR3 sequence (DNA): TGCGCCAGCAGCCCGCTAGCGGGGTTCCAAGAGACCCAGTACTTC.

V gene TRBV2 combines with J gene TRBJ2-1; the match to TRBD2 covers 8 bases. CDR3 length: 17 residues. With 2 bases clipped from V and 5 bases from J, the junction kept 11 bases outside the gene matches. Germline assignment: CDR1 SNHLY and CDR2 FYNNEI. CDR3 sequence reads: CASSESPLSGDHNEQFF. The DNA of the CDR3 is TGTGCCAGCAGTGAATCACCGCTTAGCGGGGACCACAATGAGCAGTTCTTC.

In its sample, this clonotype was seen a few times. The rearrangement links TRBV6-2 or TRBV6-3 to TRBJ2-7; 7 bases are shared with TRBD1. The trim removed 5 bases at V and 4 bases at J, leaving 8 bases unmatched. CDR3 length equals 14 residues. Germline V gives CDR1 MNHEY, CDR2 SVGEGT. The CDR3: CASSTGTAIYEQYF. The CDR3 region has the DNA TGTGCCAGCAGTACCGGGACAGCCATTTACGAGCAGTACTTC.

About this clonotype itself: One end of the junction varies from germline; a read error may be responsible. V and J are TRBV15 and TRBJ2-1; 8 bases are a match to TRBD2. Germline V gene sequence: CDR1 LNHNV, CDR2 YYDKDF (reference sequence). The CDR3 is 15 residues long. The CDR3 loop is CTTSPSGSQPNEQFF. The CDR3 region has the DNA TGTACCACCAGCCCAAGCGGGAGTCAGCCCAATGAGCAGTTCTTC.

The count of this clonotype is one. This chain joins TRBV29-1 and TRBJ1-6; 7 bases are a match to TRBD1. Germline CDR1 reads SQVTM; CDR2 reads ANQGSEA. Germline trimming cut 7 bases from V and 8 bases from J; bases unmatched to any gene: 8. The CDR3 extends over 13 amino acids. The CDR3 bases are TGCAGCGGGGCGGACAGGATGGATTCACCCCTCCACTTT. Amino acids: CSGADRMDSPLHF.

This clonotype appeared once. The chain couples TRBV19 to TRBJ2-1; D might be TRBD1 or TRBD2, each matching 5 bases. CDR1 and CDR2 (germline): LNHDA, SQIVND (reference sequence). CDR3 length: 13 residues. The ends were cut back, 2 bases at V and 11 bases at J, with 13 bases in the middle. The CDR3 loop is CASSIQSGHKQFF. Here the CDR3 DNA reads TGTGCCAGTAGTATACAGAGCGGACACAAGCAGTTCTTC.

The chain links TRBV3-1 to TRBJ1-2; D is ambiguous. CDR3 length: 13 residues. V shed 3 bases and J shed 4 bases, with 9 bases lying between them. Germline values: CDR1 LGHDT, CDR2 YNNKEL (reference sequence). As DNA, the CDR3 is TGTGCCAGCAGCCAGTCATCTGCCTATGGCTACACCTTC. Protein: CASSQSSAYGYTF.

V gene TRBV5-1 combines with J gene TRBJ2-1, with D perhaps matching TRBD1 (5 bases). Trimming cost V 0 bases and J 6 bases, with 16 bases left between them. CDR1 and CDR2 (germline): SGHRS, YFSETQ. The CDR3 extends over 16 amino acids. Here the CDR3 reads CASSLAQARVGNEQFF. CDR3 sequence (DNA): TGCGCCAGCAGCTTGGCGCAAGCCAGGGTGGGCAATGAGCAGTTCTTC.